These 9 T cell receptor beta chains came from one sample sequenced in a study of CD8 T cells in Susac syndrome. Reverse transcription of about 0.45 to 1 ug RNA was performed with random hexamers. One entry per CDR3 protein results from TCRdb running MiXCR on the immunoSEQ multiplex PCR reads. The table includes about 200,000 distinct CDR3 sequences, 95% detected once. Material for sequencing was CD4+ T cells from PBMCs. Receptors were obtained from a human donor with multiple sclerosis.

V usage is TRBV19 and J usage is TRBJ2-7; D gene unclear. CDR1 and CDR2 (germline): LNHDA, SQIVND (reference sequence). Trimming stripped 1 base from V and 3 bases from J, with 10 bases between. CDR3 length: 14 amino acids. CDR3 sequence: CASSIVATDYEQYF. In nucleotides, the CDR3 is TGTGCCAGTAGTATAGTGGCTACCGACTACGAGCAGTACTTC.

This clonotype was seen once. The chain employs TRBV2 and TRBJ2-5; D may be TRBD1 or TRBD2 (5 bases each). The ends were cut back, 7 bases at V and 5 bases at J, with 14 bases in the middle. The CDR3 runs 13 residues. Germline V gene data show CDR1 as SNHLY and CDR2 as FYNNEI. CDR3 sequence: CASTGPRGETQYF. In DNA form, the CDR3 reads TGTGCCAGCACGGGACCCCGTGGGGAGACCCAGTACTTC.

The gene calls are TRBV29-1 and TRBJ2-7; TRBD1 might be the D (7 bases). This CDR3 spans 13 amino acids. Germline CDR1 is SQVTM and CDR2 is ANQGSEA. Trimming removed 7 bases from V and 6 bases from J, with 19 bases in between. CDR3 loop: CSAGRQGGVEQYF. The CDR3, as DNA: TGCAGCGCCGGCCGGCAGGGGGGTGTCGAGCAGTACTTC.

This rearrangement joins TRBV5-4 to TRBJ1-6, with D hard to call. This CDR3 spans 14 amino acids. Trimming took 0 bases from V and 7 from J, leaving 8 bases between them. Germline V gives CDR1 SGHNT, CDR2 YYREEE (reference sequence). The CDR3 DNA sequence: TGTGCCAGCAGCTTGGATGGCTCCAATTCACCCCTCCACTTT. Residues: CASSLDGSNSPLHF.

The rearrangement joins TRBV25-1 to TRBJ1-6; TRBD1 is a possible D gene (5 bases). Germline V gene lookup returns CDR1 MGHDK and CDR2 SYGVNS. This CDR3 is 14 amino acids long. V lost 0 bases and J lost 5, with 5 bases in between. The CDR3 region is CASSEYRDNSPLHF. The CDR3 region has the DNA TGTGCCAGCAGTGAATACAGGGATAATTCACCCCTCCACTTT.

This chain links TRBV4-3 with TRBJ1-3; D gene ambiguous. With 0 bases removed from V and 4 bases from J, the gap between germline ends came to 16 bases. CDR3 length: 17 amino acids. Germline CDR1 reads LGHNA; CDR2 reads YSLEER. CDR3 region: CASSQDLVDGRGNTIYF. In DNA, the CDR3 is TGCGCCAGCAGCCAAGACTTAGTGGACGGGAGAGGAAACACCATATATTTT.

The V gene is TRBV6-5, the J gene TRBJ2-5; TRBD1 agrees at 11 bases. CDR1 and CDR2 (germline): MNHEY, SVGAGI. CDR3 size: 14 residues. V lost 6 bases and J lost 5; bases outside the gene matches: 5. CDR3 sequence (DNA): TGTGCCAGCAGGTGGACAGGGGGCGGGGAGACCCAGTACTTC. Its protein product is CASRWTGGGETQYF.

This clonotype has only a few counts. The CDR3 region has the DNA TGTGCCACCAGCAGAGATCCCGGTTACGAGCAGTACTTC. Protein: CATSRDPGYEQYF. This chain uses TRBV15 with TRBJ2-7, with D unresolved. With 0 bases removed from V and 4 bases from J, the gap between germline ends came to 7 bases. Germline CDR1 LNHNV, CDR2 YYDKDF (reference sequence). The length of the CDR3 is 13 residues.

The rearrangement links TRBV5-1 to TRBJ2-7; 9 bases are a match to TRBD2. This CDR3 comprises 15 residues. Germline lookup yields CDR1 SGHRS and CDR2 YFSETQ. V lost 4 bases, J lost 1 base, and 6 bases stayed unmatched. CDR3 in amino acids: CASSGGGAMSYEQYF. CDR3 nucleotide sequence: TGCGCCAGCAGCGGCGGGGGGGCCATGTCCTACGAGCAGTACTTC.